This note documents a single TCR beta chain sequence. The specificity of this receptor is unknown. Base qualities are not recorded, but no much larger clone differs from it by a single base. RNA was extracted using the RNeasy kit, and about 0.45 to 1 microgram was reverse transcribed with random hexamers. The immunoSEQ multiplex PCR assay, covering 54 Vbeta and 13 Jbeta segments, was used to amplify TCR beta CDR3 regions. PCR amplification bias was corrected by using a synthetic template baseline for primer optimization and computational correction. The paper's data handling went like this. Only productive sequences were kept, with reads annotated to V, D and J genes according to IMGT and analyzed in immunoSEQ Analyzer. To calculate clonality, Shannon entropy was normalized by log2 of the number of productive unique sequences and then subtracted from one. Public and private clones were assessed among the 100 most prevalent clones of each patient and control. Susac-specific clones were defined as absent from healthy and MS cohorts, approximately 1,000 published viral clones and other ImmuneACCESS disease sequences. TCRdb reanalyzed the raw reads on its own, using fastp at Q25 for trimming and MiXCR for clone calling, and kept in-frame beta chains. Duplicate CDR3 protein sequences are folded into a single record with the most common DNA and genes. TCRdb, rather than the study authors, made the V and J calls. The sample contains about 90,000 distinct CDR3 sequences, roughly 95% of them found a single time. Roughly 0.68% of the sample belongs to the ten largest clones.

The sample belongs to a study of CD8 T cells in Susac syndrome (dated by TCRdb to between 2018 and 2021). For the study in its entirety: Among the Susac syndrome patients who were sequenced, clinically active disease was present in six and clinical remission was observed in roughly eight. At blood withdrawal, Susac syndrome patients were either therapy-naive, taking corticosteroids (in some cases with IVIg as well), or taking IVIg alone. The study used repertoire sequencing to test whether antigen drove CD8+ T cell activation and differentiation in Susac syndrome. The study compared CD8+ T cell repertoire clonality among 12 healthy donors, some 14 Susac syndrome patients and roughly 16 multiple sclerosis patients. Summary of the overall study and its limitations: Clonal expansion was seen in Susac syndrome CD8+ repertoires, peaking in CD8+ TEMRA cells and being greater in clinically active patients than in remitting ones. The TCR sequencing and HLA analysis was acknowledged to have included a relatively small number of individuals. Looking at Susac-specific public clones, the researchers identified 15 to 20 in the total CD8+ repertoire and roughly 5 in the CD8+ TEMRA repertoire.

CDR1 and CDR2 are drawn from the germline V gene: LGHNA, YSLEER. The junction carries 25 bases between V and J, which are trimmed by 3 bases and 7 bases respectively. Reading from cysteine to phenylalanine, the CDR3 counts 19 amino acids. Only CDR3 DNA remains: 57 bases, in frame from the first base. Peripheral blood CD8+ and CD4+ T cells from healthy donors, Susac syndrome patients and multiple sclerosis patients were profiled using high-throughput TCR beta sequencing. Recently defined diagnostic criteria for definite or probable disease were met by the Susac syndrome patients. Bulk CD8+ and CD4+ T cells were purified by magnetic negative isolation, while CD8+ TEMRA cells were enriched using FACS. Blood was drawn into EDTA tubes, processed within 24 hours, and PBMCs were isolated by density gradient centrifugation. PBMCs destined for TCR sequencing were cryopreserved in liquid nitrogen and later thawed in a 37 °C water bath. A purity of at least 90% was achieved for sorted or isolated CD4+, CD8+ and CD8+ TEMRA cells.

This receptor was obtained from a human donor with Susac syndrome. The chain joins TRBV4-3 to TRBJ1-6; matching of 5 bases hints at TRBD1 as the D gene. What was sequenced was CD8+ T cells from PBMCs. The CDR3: CASSQRIQGRAEGNSPLHF. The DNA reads TGCGCCAGCAGCCAGAGGATCCAGGGTAGGGCGGAAGGGAATTCACCCCTCCACTTT.